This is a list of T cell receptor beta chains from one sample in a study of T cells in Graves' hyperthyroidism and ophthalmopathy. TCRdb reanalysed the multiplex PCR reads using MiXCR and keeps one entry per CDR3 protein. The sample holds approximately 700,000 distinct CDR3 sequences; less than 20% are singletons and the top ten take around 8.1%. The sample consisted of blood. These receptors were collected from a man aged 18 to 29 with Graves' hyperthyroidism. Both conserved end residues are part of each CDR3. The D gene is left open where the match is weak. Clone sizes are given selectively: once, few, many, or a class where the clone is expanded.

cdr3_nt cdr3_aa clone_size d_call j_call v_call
TGTGCCATCGGGACAGGGGACTATTCACCCCTCCACTTT CAIGTGDYSPLHF many TRBD1 TRBJ1-6 TRBV6-1
TGCGCCAGCAGCCAAGATCTGAGCGAAGTCTCCTACGAGCAGTACTTC CASSQDLSEVSYEQYF few . TRBJ2-7 TRBV4-3
TGCAGTGCTAGAGGCCGGTCCTACGAGCAGTACTTC CSARGRSYEQYF many . TRBJ2-7 TRBV20-1
TGTGCCAGCAGCCCAACACGGGACGGCTACAATGAGCAGTTCTTC CASSPTRDGYNEQFF many . TRBJ2-1 TRBV11-3
TGTGCCAGCAGTTCTATGATGTGGGGAAAACTGTTTTTT CASSSMMWGKLFF many . TRBJ1-4 TRBV12-3/TRBV12-4
TGTGCCAGCAGCCACCCGCCGTCAGATACGCAGTATTTT CASSHPPSDTQYF . . TRBJ2-3 TRBV9
TGCAGTGCCTTGAGGAGTGCTAGCACAGATACGCAGTATTTT CSALRSASTDTQYF few . TRBJ2-3 TRBV20-1
TGCAGCGTTGCAGCGGGAGTCAGCTACGAGCAGTACTTC CSVAAGVSYEQYF many TRBD2 TRBJ2-7 TRBV29-1
TGTGCCAGCAGAAATCCTGGACCCTCGTCCCAGCATTTT CASRNPGPSSQHF many . TRBJ1-5 TRBV28
TGTGCCAGTAGCCGGACTAGTTTGAACGAGCAGTACTTC CASSRTSLNEQYF . TRBD2 TRBJ2-7 TRBV19
TGCAGCGTTGGGGGGGGCCCCAATCAGCCCCAGCATTTT CSVGGGPNQPQHF many . TRBJ1-5 TRBV29-1
TGTGCCAGCAGGTGGACAGCCAACTATGGCTACACCTTC CASRWTANYGYTF few . TRBJ1-2 TRBV28
TGTGCCAGCAGTGCCCCGGGACTAGTGGGAGGGCAAGAGACCCAGTACTTC CASSAPGLVGGQETQYF . TRBD2 TRBJ2-5 TRBV28
TGCAGTGCTAGATGGCCTAGCACAGATACGCAGTATTTT CSARWPSTDTQYF few . TRBJ2-3 TRBV20-1
TGCGCCAGCAGCCCCGACCGACCTGGGGCCAACGTCCTGACTTTC CASSPDRPGANVLTF few . TRBJ2-6 TRBV5-1
TGTGCCAGCAGCTGGACAGGGGCCGGGTACGAGCAGTACTTC CASSWTGAGYEQYF many TRBD1 TRBJ2-7 TRBV28
TGTGCCAGCAGCTTAGATCGGGCAGGGGGACTTGTCGGGGAGCTGTTTTTT CASSLDRAGGLVGELFF . . TRBJ2-2 TRBV11-2